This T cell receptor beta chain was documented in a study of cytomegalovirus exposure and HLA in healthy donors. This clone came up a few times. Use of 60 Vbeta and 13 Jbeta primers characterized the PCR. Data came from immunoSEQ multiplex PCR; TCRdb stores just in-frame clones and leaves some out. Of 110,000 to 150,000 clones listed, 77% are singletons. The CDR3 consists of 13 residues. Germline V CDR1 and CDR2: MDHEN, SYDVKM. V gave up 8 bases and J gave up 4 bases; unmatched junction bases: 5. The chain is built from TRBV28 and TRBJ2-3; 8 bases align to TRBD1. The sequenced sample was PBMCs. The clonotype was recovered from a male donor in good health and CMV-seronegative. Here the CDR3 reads CASLDRDADTQYF. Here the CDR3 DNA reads TGTGCCAGCCTGGACAGGGACGCAGATACGCAGTATTTT.